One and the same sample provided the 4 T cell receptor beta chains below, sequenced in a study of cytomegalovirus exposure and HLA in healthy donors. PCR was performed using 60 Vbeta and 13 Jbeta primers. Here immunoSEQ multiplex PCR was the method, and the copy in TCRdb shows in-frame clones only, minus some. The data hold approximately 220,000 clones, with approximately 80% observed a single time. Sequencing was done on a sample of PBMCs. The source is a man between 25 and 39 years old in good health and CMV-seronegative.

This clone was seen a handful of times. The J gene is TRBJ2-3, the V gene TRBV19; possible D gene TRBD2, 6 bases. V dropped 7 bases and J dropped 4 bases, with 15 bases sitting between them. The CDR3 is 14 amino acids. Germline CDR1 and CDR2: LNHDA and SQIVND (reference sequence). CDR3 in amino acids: CASTGGVFADTQYF. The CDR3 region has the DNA TGTGCCAGTACCGGAGGGGTATTCGCAGATACGCAGTATTTT.

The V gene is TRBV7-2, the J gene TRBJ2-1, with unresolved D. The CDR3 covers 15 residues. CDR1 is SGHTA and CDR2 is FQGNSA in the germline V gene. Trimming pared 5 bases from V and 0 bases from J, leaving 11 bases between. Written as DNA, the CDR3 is TGTGCCAGCAGCCCGATTACGAGCTCCTACAATGAGCAGTTCTTC. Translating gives CASSPITSSYNEQFF.

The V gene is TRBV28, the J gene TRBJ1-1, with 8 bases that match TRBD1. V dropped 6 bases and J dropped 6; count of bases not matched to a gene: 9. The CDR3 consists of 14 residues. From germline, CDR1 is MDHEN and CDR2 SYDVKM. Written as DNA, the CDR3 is TGTGCCAGCAGCTACGGACAGGGTACCGCTGAAGCTTTCTTT. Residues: CASSYGQGTAEAFF.

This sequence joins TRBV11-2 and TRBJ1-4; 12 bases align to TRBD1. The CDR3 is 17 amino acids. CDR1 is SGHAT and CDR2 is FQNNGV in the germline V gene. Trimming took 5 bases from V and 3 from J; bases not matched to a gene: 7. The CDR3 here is CASSRGTGGAANEKLFF. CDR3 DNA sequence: TGTGCCAGCAGCCGGGGGACAGGGGGCGCAGCTAATGAAAAACTGTTTTTT.